The 8 T cell receptor beta chains given below trace back to one sample, sequenced in a study of shared clonotypes between healthy human individuals. Only in-frame clones appear in the TCRdb table, and some are missing; sequencing was by immunoSEQ multiplex PCR. The sample lists some 2,400,000 clones; 90% to 97% were seen once. Specimen: naive CD4+ T cells sorted from blood. Subset defined: CD45RA+ positively selected. All receptors derive from a young man in good health.

The rearrangement joins TRBV28 to TRBJ2-7, with 7 bases matching TRBD2. In germline, CDR1 is MDHEN, CDR2 SYDVKM. V dropped 1 base and J dropped 2; count of bases not matched to a gene: 8. The CDR3 sequence is 16 residues long. The CDR3 protein is CASSLLQAGDPYEQYF. The CDR3 region has the DNA TGTGCCAGCAGTTTATTGCAGGCGGGGGATCCCTACGAGCAGTACTTC. Complete variable domain (other parts from reference TRBV28 and TRBJ2-7): DVKVTQSSRYLVKRTGEKVFLECVQDMDHENMFWYRQDPGLGLRLIYFSYDVKMKEKGDIPEGYSVSREKKERFSLILESASTNQTSMYLCASSLLQAGDPYEQYFGPGTRLTVT.

The chain has TRBV6-1 and TRBJ1-4; D ambiguous. Between the trimmed V and J ends, which lost 7 bases and 4 bases, there was a span of 7 bases. Per germline, CDR1 MNHNS and CDR2 SASEGT. This CDR3 is 12 amino acids long. The CDR3 loop reads CASTERNEKLFF. CDR3 DNA sequence: TGTGCCAGCACTGAGCGTAATGAAAAACTGTTTTTT.

The chain has TRBV18 and TRBJ2-3; 7 bases are a match to TRBD1. Germline trimming cut 2 bases from V and 3 bases from J; bases unmatched to any gene: 5. Germline CDR1 KGHSH, CDR2 LQKENI. CDR3 length equals 15 residues. CDR3 in amino acids: CASSPSLTGTDTQYF. CDR3 bases: TGTGCCAGCTCACCATCCCTGACAGGGACAGATACGCAGTATTTT.

V is TRBV5-4 and J is TRBJ2-5; D is undetermined. Germline assignment: CDR1 SGHNT and CDR2 YYREEE (reference sequence). With 3 bases removed from V and 4 bases from J, the gap between germline ends came to 13 bases. CDR3 size: 14 residues. The CDR3 nucleotides read TGTGCCAGCAGCTGGGCAGCTGGGCGAGAGACCCAGTACTTC. This encodes CASSWAAGRETQYF.

This clone appeared a single time. The chain carries TRBV2 and TRBJ1-1; D is perhaps TRBD1 (6 bases). This CDR3 region has 15 residues. V lost 5 bases, J lost 6 bases, and 19 bases lay in between. Germline V gene lookup returns CDR1 SNHLY and CDR2 FYNNEI. CDR3 sequence (DNA): TGTGCCAGCAGTCCAACACAGGGTGTGAAGTCTGAAGCTTTCTTT. Translating it yields CASSPTQGVKSEAFF.

As concerns this clone: Sequence at one end of the junction differs from germline and may be a read error. The identical CDR3 is also encoded by other nucleotide sequences in the sample. The chain combines TRBV5-6 with TRBJ1-3; D is ambiguous. The germline V gene encodes CDR1 SGHDT and CDR2 YYEEEE. The CDR3 is 12 residues long. The CDR3 coding sequence is TGTGCCAGCAGCTTTTCTGGGAACACCATATATTTT. Protein sequence: CASSFSGNTIYF.

This clone has a single count. The rearrangement links TRBV25-1 to TRBJ1-6; 7 positions agree with TRBD1. CDR1 is MGHDK and CDR2 is SYGVNS in the germline V gene. This CDR3 comprises 15 residues. The ends lost 1 base at V and 7 bases at J; junction bases unmatched: 4. This CDR3 is CASSELTGRNSPLHF. The CDR3 nucleotides read TGTGCCAGCAGTGAATTGACAGGGAGAAATTCACCCCTCCACTTT.

The CDR3: CASSRPDEQYF. The DNA of the CDR3 is TGTGCCAGCAGCCGCCCTGACGAGCAGTACTTC. J is TRBJ2-7 and V is TRBV5-6, with D hard to call. V was pared by 4 bases and J by 5 bases, with 7 bases between. The CDR3 sequence is 11 residues long. Germline CDR1 SGHDT, CDR2 YYEEEE.